The 10 T cell receptor beta chains reported below all come from one sample, sequenced in a study of blood T cell repertoires in COVID-19. Generated by immunoSEQ multiplex PCR, the TCRdb table keeps only in-frame clones and is missing some. Counted here are about 330,000 clones, about 91% occurring once; the ten biggest clones make up 9.9%. The specimen was peripheral blood. The receptors originated from a man aged 25-45 years with COVID-19, enrolled during active disease.

The V gene is TRBV2, the J gene TRBJ2-3, with D tentatively TRBD1 (6 bases). This CDR3 is built from 15 residues. Germline lookup yields CDR1 SNHLY and CDR2 FYNNEI. Trimming took 6 bases from V and 1 from J, leaving 14 bases between them. The CDR3 sequence is CASRTGVRGTDTQYF. The DNA of the CDR3 is TGTGCCAGCAGGACAGGCGTACGGGGCACAGATACGCAGTATTTT.

The chain couples TRBV14 to TRBJ2-7, with 8 bases identical to TRBD1. The CDR3 is 15 residues long. CDR1 SGHDN and CDR2 FVKESK come from the germline V gene. The junction had 5 bases not matched to a gene; V was cut back by 2 bases and J by 2 bases. Here the CDR3 reads CASSQLWTGTYEQYF. The CDR3, as DNA: TGTGCCAGCAGCCAACTCTGGACAGGGACCTACGAGCAGTACTTC. The full variable domain, rest sourced from reference TRBV14 and TRBJ2-7, is EAGVTQFPSHSVIEKGQTVTLRCDPISGHDNLYWYRRVMGKEIKFLLHFVKESKQDESGMPNNRFLAERTGGTYSTLKVQPAELEDSGVYFCASSQLWTGTYEQYFGPGTRLTVT.

The chain has TRBV19 and TRBJ2-7; the match to TRBD2 covers 11 bases. Germline values: CDR1 LNHDA, CDR2 SQIVND (reference sequence). The V and J ends lost 3 bases and 1 base, in that order; junction bases with no gene match: 2. The length of the CDR3 is 15 residues. The CDR3, as DNA: TGTGCCAGTAGTATGACTAGCGGGGCTTCCTACGAGCAGTACTTC. Translation gives CASSMTSGASYEQYF.

J is TRBJ1-3 and V is TRBV30, with a weak D call TRBD1 (6 bases). The germline gives CDR1 GTSNPN, CDR2 SVGIG (reference sequence). The CDR3 has 15 residues. V shed 5 bases and J shed 2 bases, with 16 bases lying between them. CDR3 sequence reads: CAWVIPGGPGNTIYF. The CDR3 DNA reads as TGTGCCTGGGTGATTCCGGGGGGGCCTGGAAACACCATATATTTT. The full variable domain, its missing parts supplied by reference TRBV30 and TRBJ1-3, is SQTIHQWPATLVQPVGSPLSLECTVEGTSNPNLYWYRQAAGRGLQLLFYSVGIGQISSEVPQNLSASRPQDRQFILSSKKLLLSDSGFYLCAWVIPGGPGNTIYFGEGSWLTVV.

This clone was detected only once. The chain recombines TRBV6-5 with TRBJ1-3, with 7 bases fitting TRBD1. The germline CDR1 and CDR2 sequences are MNHEY and SVGAGI. The J segment lost 7 bases and the V segment lost 10 bases, leaving 10 bases of the junction unmatched. This CDR3 contains 13 residues. CDR3 amino acids: CATGPTGINTIYF. The CDR3 coding sequence is TGTGCCACGGGCCCGACAGGGATCAACACCATATATTTT.

In this sample, this clone turned up a few times. The chain uses TRBV4-3 and TRBJ2-7, with D perhaps matching TRBD1 (5 bases). This CDR3 comprises 16 residues. Germline lookup yields CDR1 LGHNA and CDR2 YSLEER. Deletions cut 0 bases from V and 2 bases from J, with 14 bases between. The CDR3 DNA reads TGCGCCAGCAGCCAAGATACGACAGTAGACACCTACGAGCAGTACTTC. This sequence encodes CASSQDTTVDTYEQYF.

The chain recombines TRBV10-3 with TRBJ2-7; 11 bases are shared with TRBD2. CDR1 and CDR2 (germline): ENHRY, SYGVKD. V shed 4 bases, J shed 4 bases, and the junction held 3 bases outside the gene matches. This CDR3 region has 14 residues. The CDR3 nucleotides are TGTGCCATCAGTGGACTAGCGGGACCTTACGAGCAGTACTTC. This sequence encodes CAISGLAGPYEQYF.

The V gene is TRBV5-4, the J gene TRBJ2-3; 8 bases are shared with TRBD2. The CDR3 is 15 amino acids. Unmatched junction bases numbered 8, after V lost 2 bases and J lost 6 bases. CDR1 is SGHNT, CDR2 YYREEE, per germline (reference sequence). The CDR3 region is CASSLTGGPVDTQYF. CDR3 DNA: TGTGCCAGCAGCTTAACGGGGGGGCCAGTGGATACGCAGTATTTT.

V is TRBV5-6 and J is TRBJ1-1, with 10 nucleotides matching TRBD1. CDR3 length: 16 amino acids. After removal of 1 base from V and 4 bases from J, the junction contained 7 bases not matched to a gene. From germline, CDR1 is SGHDT and CDR2 YYEEEE. CDR3 loop: CASSLRDRGASTEAFF. Written as DNA, the CDR3 is TGTGCCAGCAGCTTGAGGGACAGGGGAGCGAGCACTGAAGCTTTCTTT.

The chain employs TRBV6-5 and TRBJ2-7, with D possibly being TRBD1 (6 bases). CDR3 length: 15 residues. Germline V gives CDR1 MNHEY, CDR2 SVGAGI. Trimming removed 2 bases at V and 1 base at J, with 12 bases between. The CDR3 loop reads CASSYNRATSYEQYF. The CDR3 DNA sequence: TGTGCCAGCAGTTACAACAGGGCCACGTCCTACGAGCAGTACTTC.